This paragraph covers one T cell receptor (beta chain) sequence. This clonotype was found many times. Its antigen is currently not known. Per-base qualities were not stored, and no clone one base away is much larger. The data derive from a study of T cell repertoires in cytomegalovirus infection (dated by TCRdb to the late 2010s). Turning to the overall study: Donor HLA type was relevant to the analysis, as public TCR beta signatures indicated carriage of CMV infection together with the matching HLA type.

The run used an Illumina HiSeq 1500. TCRdb reprocessed the public reads (quality trimming at Q25 with fastp, clone calling with MiXCR) and kept in-frame beta chains. One record per CDR3 amino acid sequence lists the most common genes and DNA. The sample table shows fewer than 350,000 distinct CDR3 sequences, and roughly 9.5% are seen once. Around 4.1% of the sample rests with the top ten. Between the V and J ends, shortened by 3 bases and 1 base respectively, the junction contains 11 bases. The CDR3 measures 15 amino acids from cysteine to phenylalanine. Only the CDR3 part of the read is kept: 45 bases, read in frame from the first base. Broad study findings and their caveats: The ex vivo response was dominated by HLA-C-restricted CMV-specific TCR beta clonotypes, which also provided the single most frequent clonotype in two of eight donors. Cumulative frequency of public TCR beta family members discriminated carriers of CMV infection plus the relevant HLA type in this cohort and an independent 352-donor cohort.

The chain is encoded by TRBV12-3 or TRBV12-4 joined to TRBJ2-3, and perhaps TRBD2 as D gene, on 6 matching bases. The sequence was collected from a human donor in good health (CMV status not recorded). Some clones in this sample may be carry-over from other donors' samples. Sequencing was carried out using PBMCs. In nucleotides, the sequence is TGTGCCAGCAGTTTGGGGGGAGGTGGCACAGATACGCAGTATTTT. Its translation is CASSLGGGGTDTQYF.